This entry lists 15 T cell receptor beta chains sequenced from one sample in a study of response to subunit inactivated influenza vaccine. TCRdb processed the RT-PCR reads anew with MiXCR; each CDR3 protein has one entry. The sample includes about 700,000 distinct CDR3 sequences, 14% of them seen just once. Sequencing used PBMCs from blood, obtained roughly 15 days before vaccination. These receptors were obtained from a man over 45 who received an inactivated influenza vaccine.

This clonotype was recorded a few times. This chain uses TRBV4-1 with TRBJ2-1; 8 nucleotides agree with TRBD1. This CDR3 spans 14 amino acids. V was pared by 4 bases and J by 5 bases, with 4 bases of the junction left unmatched. In germline, CDR1 is MGHRA, CDR2 YSYEKL. The CDR3 sequence: CASSLWTGNNEQFF. The CDR3 DNA sequence: TGCGCCAGCAGCCTCTGGACAGGGAACAATGAGCAGTTCTTC.

This clonotype was picked up many times. The J gene is TRBJ1-5, the V gene TRBV27, with D possibly matching TRBD1 (6 bases). The V and J ends lost 3 bases and 3 bases respectively, with 15 bases between them. CDR1 and CDR2 from the germline V gene are MNHEY and SMNVEV (reference sequence). This CDR3 is built from 16 residues. CDR3 bases: TGTGCCAGCAGTTTCTCGGCGGGGACACTCAATCAGCCCCAGCATTTT. Protein sequence: CASSFSAGTLNQPQHF.

This clonotype was counted between two and nine times. J is TRBJ2-5 and V is TRBV6-2 or TRBV6-3; 7 bases map to TRBD2. CDR3 length equals 15 residues. The junction had 10 bases not matched to a gene; V was cut back by 6 bases and J by 3 bases. Germline V lookup: CDR1 MNHEY, CDR2 SVGEGT. CDR3 loop: CASRGTLAGEETQYF. For the CDR3, the DNA is TGTGCCAGCAGGGGAACGCTGGCGGGAGAAGAGACCCAGTACTTC.

This clonotype showed up just a few times. The V and J genes are TRBV6-1 and TRBJ1-2; 10 positions agree with TRBD1. V gave up 6 bases and J gave up 4 bases; unmatched junction bases: 2. The CDR3 has 13 residues. CDR1 is MNHNS, CDR2 SASEGT, per germline. The CDR3 region has the DNA TGTGCCAGCAGGAGGGACAGGGGCTATGGCTACACCTTC. Amino acid sequence: CASRRDRGYGYTF.

The gene calls are TRBV4-3 and TRBJ2-5; 8 nucleotides match TRBD2. This CDR3 spans 15 amino acids. Germline values: CDR1 LGHNA, CDR2 YSLEER. V trimming: 1 base; J trimming: 3 bases; junction bases outside the gene matches: 4. The CDR3 spells CASSQGVAGKETQYF. CDR3 coding DNA: TGCGCCAGCAGCCAAGGTGTAGCGGGGAAAGAGACCCAGTACTTC.

This chain joins TRBV29-1 and TRBJ2-6; 7 bases align to TRBD1. The CDR3 covers 14 residues. CDR1 and CDR2 from the germline V gene are SQVTM and ANQGSEA. The V and J ends lost 8 bases and 4 bases, in that order; junction bases with no gene match: 8. This CDR3 reads CSIGTGVGANVLTF. DNA of the CDR3: TGCAGCATCGGAACAGGGGTCGGGGCCAACGTCCTGACTTTC.

This clonotype was counted a few times. In DNA, the CDR3 is TGTGCCAGCAGTTCCTCCAGGGAGGGCTATGGCTACACCTTC. It encodes CASSSSREGYGYTF. The V call is TRBV6-5, the J call TRBJ1-2, with D tentatively TRBD1 (5 bases). Germline CDR1 MNHEY, CDR2 SVGAGI. This CDR3 is built from 14 residues. Trimming took off 4 bases at V and 4 bases at J, with 13 bases between the two ends.

This clonotype was seen only a few times. This chain connects TRBV12-3 or TRBV12-4 to TRBJ1-6, with a weak D call TRBD1 (5 bases). CDR3 size: 13 residues. V lost 6 bases, J lost 10 bases, and 13 bases lay in between. CDR3 loop: CASSAGTGSPLHF. CDR3 DNA: TGTGCCAGCAGCGCAGGGACGGGGTCACCCCTCCACTTT.

This clonotype was counted between two and nine times. This chain joins TRBV2 and TRBJ1-5; D is uncertain. The germline V gene has CDR1 SNHLY and CDR2 FYNNEI. CDR3 length: 12 amino acids. Trimming removed 7 bases at V and 6 bases at J, with 10 bases between. CDR3 region: CASTAGSQPQHF. In nucleotides, the CDR3 is TGTGCCAGCACAGCGGGATCTCAGCCCCAGCATTTT.

This clonotype was picked up a small number of times. The chain is built from TRBV24-1 and TRBJ1-3; D gene ambiguous. This CDR3 is 13 amino acids long. Between the trimmed V and J ends, which lost 8 bases and 0 bases, there was a span of 7 bases. Germline V gives CDR1 KGHDR, CDR2 SFDVKD. The CDR3 nucleotides read TGTGCCACCATGGACCGCTCTGGAAACACCATATATTTT. This codes for CATMDRSGNTIYF.

The chain joins TRBV20-1 to TRBJ2-3; 9 bases are a match to TRBD2. The V gene's germline CDR1 is DFQATT and CDR2 SNEGSKA (reference sequence). The length of the CDR3 is 15 residues. Trimming took 6 bases from V and 2 from J; bases not matched to a gene: 9. The CDR3 spells CSAWTSEEYTDTQYF. The CDR3 DNA reads TGCAGTGCATGGACTAGCGAAGAGTACACAGATACGCAGTATTTT.

The table lists this clonotype with a few counts. The chain carries TRBV20-1 and TRBJ2-7, with 9 bases matching TRBD2. The length of the CDR3 is 14 residues. After removal of 3 bases from V and 2 bases from J, the junction contained 5 bases not matched to a gene. Germline values: CDR1 DFQATT, CDR2 SNEGSKA (reference sequence). In nucleotides, the CDR3 is TGCAGTGCTAGGAAAACTAGCGGGCCCTACGAGCAGTACTTC. It codes for CSARKTSGPYEQYF.

Only a few counts were recorded for this clonotype. This sequence joins TRBV12-3 or TRBV12-4 and TRBJ2-1; D call uncertain. The CDR3 covers 10 residues. Trimming removed 10 bases from V and 4 bases from J, with 5 bases in between. CDR3: CAIGYNEQFF. As DNA, the CDR3 is TGTGCCATCGGGTACAATGAGCAGTTCTTC.

The sample holds a few counts of this clonotype. Its ends do not fully match the called genes, so a read error is possible. This chain uses TRBV11-2 with TRBJ2-5, with TRBD2 matching over 8 bases. This CDR3 has 13 residues. Germline V CDR1 and CDR2: SGHAT, FQNNGV. CDR3 nucleotides: TGTGCCAGCAGCTTAGTTAGCGGGACCTTAAAAACCTTC. Its protein is CASSLVSGTLKTF.

This chain joins TRBV10-3 and TRBJ2-2; 11 bases align to TRBD2. CDR1 is ENHRY and CDR2 is SYGVKD in the germline V gene. The CDR3 is 17 residues long. The V gene end was trimmed by 0 bases and the J gene end by 4 bases; junction bases not matched to a gene: 4. The CDR3 sequence is CAISESGTSGTTGELFF. The DNA of the CDR3 is TGTGCCATCAGTGAGTCAGGGACTAGCGGTACCACCGGGGAGCTGTTTTTT.